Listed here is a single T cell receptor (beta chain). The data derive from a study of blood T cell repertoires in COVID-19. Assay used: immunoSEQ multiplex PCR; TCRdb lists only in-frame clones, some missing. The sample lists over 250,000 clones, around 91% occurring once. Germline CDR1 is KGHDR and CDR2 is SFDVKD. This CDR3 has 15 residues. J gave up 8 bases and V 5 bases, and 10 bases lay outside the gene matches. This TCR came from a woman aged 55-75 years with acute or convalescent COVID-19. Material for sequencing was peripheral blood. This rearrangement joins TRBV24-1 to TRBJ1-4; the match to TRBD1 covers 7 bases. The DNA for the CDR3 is TGTGCCACCAGTGCGACAGGGTCTTTTGGAGAAAAACTGTTTTTT. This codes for CATSATGSFGEKLFF.